A selection of T cell receptor beta chains follows, all from one sample in a study of OX40 agonist ivuxolimab in advanced cancers. The protocol was immunoSEQ multiplex PCR, while the TCRdb copy is restricted to in-frame clones and leaves out a portion. The sample lists 76,000 or so clones; 85% were seen once. The specimen was CD4+ or CD8+ T cells sorted from blood, collected in a trial of the OX40 agonist ivuxolimab. The receptors here all came from an adult with an advanced solid tumor such as melanoma, head and neck, liver or kidney cancer. Each CDR3 is given with its conserved first and last residue. D genes are given only for firm matches. Some rows mark clone size as missing; the rest say once, few, many or name a class of expanded clone.

clone size: -
J gene: TRBJ2-1
V gene: TRBV7-2
D gene: -
CDR3 DNA: TGTGCCAGCAGGGCCGGGACTCGGGGGATCAATGAGCAGTTCTTC
CDR3 protein: CASRAGTRGINEQFF

clone size: -
J gene: TRBJ1-2
V gene: TRBV7-9
D gene: -
CDR3 DNA: TGTGCCAGCACCTCGGCGGGGAACTATGGCTACACCTTC
CDR3 protein: CASTSAGNYGYTF

clone size: -
J gene: TRBJ1-1
V gene: TRBV6-6
D gene: TRBD1
CDR3 DNA: TGTGCCAGCAGTTACGCCGGACAGGGGGGCACTGAAGCTTTCTTT
CDR3 protein: CASSYAGQGGTEAFF

clone size: -
J gene: TRBJ1-1
V gene: TRBV30
D gene: -
CDR3 DNA: TGTGCCTGGAGTCCTCCCCCAGACCACGCCAGGGCTTTCTTT
CDR3 protein: CAWSPPPDHARAFF

clone size: -
J gene: TRBJ2-1
V gene: TRBV18
D gene: -
CDR3 DNA: TGTGCCAGCTCACCGGGGCTTACCTACAATGAGCAGTTCTTC
CDR3 protein: CASSPGLTYNEQFF

clone size: -
J gene: TRBJ2-5
V gene: TRBV5-1
D gene: TRBD2
CDR3 DNA: TGCGCCAGCAGCCAGACTAGCGGGGGGCAAGAGACCCAGTACTTC
CDR3 protein: CASSQTSGGQETQYF

clone size: -
J gene: TRBJ1-2
V gene: TRBV30
D gene: TRBD1
CDR3 DNA: TGTGCCTGGTTGCGAGACAGGGTCACGTATGGCTACACCTTC
CDR3 protein: CAWLRDRVTYGYTF

clone size: -
J gene: TRBJ2-7
V gene: TRBV5-1
D gene: TRBD1
CDR3 DNA: TGCGCCAGCAGTAGTACAGGGGGTACCCACGAGCAGTACTTC
CDR3 protein: CASSSTGGTHEQYF

clone size: -
J gene: TRBJ2-2
V gene: TRBV9
D gene: -
CDR3 DNA: TGTGCCAGCAGCCTCGAAGGCGGGGAGCTGTTTTTT
CDR3 protein: CASSLEGGELFF

clone size: -
J gene: TRBJ1-2
V gene: TRBV7-2
D gene: -
CDR3 DNA: TGTGCCAGCAGCTTGAGAGAGTATGGCTACACCTTC
CDR3 protein: CASSLREYGYTF

clone size: -
J gene: TRBJ1-2
V gene: TRBV30
D gene: -
CDR3 DNA: TGTGCCTGGAGTGCCACAGGGTATGGCTACACCTTC
CDR3 protein: CAWSATGYGYTF

clone size: -
J gene: TRBJ1-2
V gene: TRBV29-1
D gene: TRBD1
CDR3 DNA: TGCAGCGTTGTAGAAGGGGGCGTCTATGGCTACACCTTC
CDR3 protein: CSVVEGGVYGYTF

clone size: -
J gene: TRBJ2-5
V gene: TRBV2
D gene: TRBD1
CDR3 DNA: TGTGCCAGCAGTGCGGGACAGGGTGCTTTTGAGACCCAGTACTTC
CDR3 protein: CASSAGQGAFETQYF

clone size: -
J gene: TRBJ2-3
V gene: TRBV6-5
D gene: -
CDR3 DNA: TGTGCCAGCAGCCGCGGGGCTAGCACAGATACGCAGTATTTT
CDR3 protein: CASSRGASTDTQYF

clone size: once
J gene: TRBJ1-5
V gene: TRBV6-5
D gene: TRBD1
CDR3 DNA: TGTGCCAGCAGTTACTCGGCGACAGGGGGCAATCAGCCCCAGCATTTT
CDR3 protein: CASSYSATGGNQPQHF

clone size: -
J gene: TRBJ2-1
V gene: TRBV11-2
D gene: -
CDR3 DNA: TGTGCCAGCAGCTTAGATCGACGATTCAATGAGCAGTTCTTC
CDR3 protein: CASSLDRRFNEQFF

clone size: -
J gene: TRBJ2-1
V gene: TRBV7-2
D gene: -
CDR3 DNA: TGTGCCAGCAGCTTCCTCCGGGACTCCCAGTTCTTC
CDR3 protein: CASSFLRDSQFF

clone size: -
J gene: TRBJ1-4
V gene: TRBV7-2
D gene: -
CDR3 DNA: TGTGCCAGCAGCCGACAGTCTAATGAAAAACTGTTTTTT
CDR3 protein: CASSRQSNEKLFF

clone size: -
J gene: TRBJ1-1
V gene: TRBV7-2
D gene: -
CDR3 DNA: TGTGCCAGCAGCATCCGGGACATAAGCATGAACACTGAAGCTTTCTTT
CDR3 protein: CASSIRDISMNTEAFF

clone size: -
J gene: TRBJ1-4
V gene: TRBV7-8
D gene: -
CDR3 DNA: TGTGCCAGCAGCTTAGCGACGGGGGGGGGCTGGAGTACAACTAATGAAAAACTGTTTTTT
CDR3 protein: CASSLATGGGWSTTNEKLFF

clone size: -
J gene: TRBJ1-2
V gene: TRBV18
D gene: -
CDR3 DNA: TGTGCCAGCTCGTCCCCAGAGGGAGGCTACACCTTC
CDR3 protein: CASSSPEGGYTF

clone size: -
J gene: TRBJ2-3
V gene: TRBV7-9
D gene: TRBD2
CDR3 DNA: TGTGCCAGCAGCACCGGGCTCGGGGGGGGTACGCAGTATTTT
CDR3 protein: CASSTGLGGGTQYF

clone size: once
J gene: TRBJ2-7
V gene: TRBV6-5
D gene: -
CDR3 DNA: TGTGCCAGCAGTTATGGCGGACAGTTCTACGAGCAGTACTTC
CDR3 protein: CASSYGGQFYEQYF

clone size: -
J gene: TRBJ2-7
V gene: TRBV7-2
D gene: TRBD1
CDR3 DNA: TGTGCCAGCAGCGAACGACAGGGGGAAGGGGTCGAGCAGTACTTC
CDR3 protein: CASSERQGEGVEQYF

clone size: -
J gene: TRBJ2-5
V gene: TRBV7-9
D gene: -
CDR3 DNA: TGTGCCAGCAGCTTAGCGGGGGGCTCGGGTGCGACCCAGTACTTC
CDR3 protein: CASSLAGGSGATQYF

clone size: -
J gene: TRBJ2-7
V gene: TRBV12-5
D gene: -
CDR3 DNA: TGTGCTAGTGGTTTGGGACAGCCGAGCTCCTACGAGCAGTACTTC
CDR3 protein: CASGLGQPSSYEQYF

clone size: few
J gene: TRBJ1-2
V gene: TRBV5-1
D gene: -
CDR3 DNA: TGCGCCAGCACCGAACCGGGGTATGGCTACACCTTC
CDR3 protein: CASTEPGYGYTF

clone size: once
J gene: TRBJ1-2
V gene: TRBV7-2
D gene: -
CDR3 DNA: TGTGCCAGCAGTCCATCAGGGGCGGCTGGCTACACCTTC
CDR3 protein: CASSPSGAAGYTF

clone size: -
J gene: TRBJ2-7
V gene: TRBV7-3
D gene: -
CDR3 DNA: TGTGCCAGCAGCTTAGGCCCCAGGGGGGGTACCTACGAGCAGTACTTC
CDR3 protein: CASSLGPRGGTYEQYF

clone size: -
J gene: TRBJ2-7
V gene: TRBV7-9
D gene: TRBD2
CDR3 DNA: TGTGCCAGCAGCCCCTGGACTAGCGGGGGGGCGGGGTACTTC
CDR3 protein: CASSPWTSGGAGYF

clone size: -
J gene: TRBJ1-1
V gene: TRBV7-9
D gene: -
CDR3 DNA: TGTGCCAGCAGCCGGGGGTTTATCGGCCTAGAAGCTTTCTTT
CDR3 protein: CASSRGFIGLEAFF

clone size: -
J gene: TRBJ1-5
V gene: TRBV6-6
D gene: -
CDR3 DNA: TGTGCCAGCAGTTCCATGGGACCGGCGGGCAATCAGCCCCAGCATTTT
CDR3 protein: CASSSMGPAGNQPQHF

clone size: -
J gene: TRBJ1-6
V gene: TRBV6-5
D gene: -
CDR3 DNA: TGTGCCAGCAGTTACTCGGGCAATTCACCCCTCCACTTT
CDR3 protein: CASSYSGNSPLHF

clone size: -
J gene: TRBJ1-1
V gene: TRBV7-2
D gene: -
CDR3 DNA: TGTGCCAGCAGCCGAAACCAGGGAACTGAAGCTTTCTTT
CDR3 protein: CASSRNQGTEAFF

clone size: -
J gene: TRBJ2-5
V gene: TRBV5-1
D gene: TRBD2
CDR3 DNA: TGCGCCAGCAGCTACGGGGGGTACCAAGAGACCCAGTACTTC
CDR3 protein: CASSYGGYQETQYF

clone size: -
J gene: TRBJ1-1
V gene: TRBV29-1
D gene: -
CDR3 DNA: TGCAGCGTTGTCAGGACACCAAACACTGAAGCTTTCTTT
CDR3 protein: CSVVRTPNTEAFF

clone size: few
J gene: TRBJ2-7
V gene: TRBV5-6
D gene: TRBD1
CDR3 DNA: TGTGCCAGCAGCCCGACGCGTAGACAGGGGCGGCTGGGCTACGAGCAGTACTTC
CDR3 protein: CASSPTRRQGRLGYEQYF

clone size: few
J gene: TRBJ1-1
V gene: TRBV9
D gene: -
CDR3 DNA: TGTGCCAGCAGCCCAAGACCAGGGCCGAACACTGAAGCTTTCTTT
CDR3 protein: CASSPRPGPNTEAFF

clone size: -
J gene: TRBJ1-2
V gene: TRBV5-8
D gene: TRBD1
CDR3 DNA: TGTGCCAGCACCCTACAACCGGGACAGGGGTATGGCTACACCTTC
CDR3 protein: CASTLQPGQGYGYTF

clone size: -
J gene: TRBJ1-2
V gene: TRBV5-1
D gene: TRBD1
CDR3 DNA: TGCGCCAGCAGCTTTGGGACAGGGGGTGGCTATGGCTACACCTTC
CDR3 protein: CASSFGTGGGYGYTF

clone size: -
J gene: TRBJ2-2
V gene: TRBV29-1
D gene: -
CDR3 DNA: TGCAGCGTAGGAAAGAACACCGGGGAGCTGTTTTTT
CDR3 protein: CSVGKNTGELFF

clone size: -
J gene: TRBJ1-1
V gene: TRBV2
D gene: TRBD1
CDR3 DNA: TGTGCCAGCAGTGCGGACAGGGGAGGAACTGAAGCTTTCTTT
CDR3 protein: CASSADRGGTEAFF

clone size: -
J gene: TRBJ1-5
V gene: TRBV7-2
D gene: -
CDR3 DNA: TGTGCCAGCAGCTTGGGGCCAGGGGATCAGCCCCAGCATTTT
CDR3 protein: CASSLGPGDQPQHF

clone size: -
J gene: TRBJ1-5
V gene: TRBV19
D gene: -
CDR3 DNA: TGTGCCAGTAGTATACTCCAGAATCAGCCCCAGCATTTT
CDR3 protein: CASSILQNQPQHF

clone size: -
J gene: TRBJ1-4
V gene: TRBV5-8
D gene: -
CDR3 DNA: TGTGCCAGCAGCTTGATCCACTTGGGGGAAAAACTGTTTTTT
CDR3 protein: CASSLIHLGEKLFF

clone size: -
J gene: TRBJ1-1
V gene: TRBV28
D gene: -
CDR3 DNA: TGTGCCAGCAGTTTACTCAGGGAAGGCACTGAAGCTTTCTTT
CDR3 protein: CASSLLREGTEAFF

clone size: -
J gene: TRBJ1-2
V gene: TRBV19
D gene: TRBD1
CDR3 DNA: TGTGCCAGTAGGATCGGGACAGAAGTTGGCTACACCTTC
CDR3 protein: CASRIGTEVGYTF

clone size: -
J gene: TRBJ1-6
V gene: TRBV7-8
D gene: -
CDR3 DNA: TGTGCTACCGGATGGGGCTATAATTCACCCCTCCACTTT
CDR3 protein: CATGWGYNSPLHF